A single sample is the source of the 25 T cell receptor beta chains below, sequenced in a study of vaccination effects on CD4 cells after COVID-19. Profiled with immunoSEQ multiplex PCR; TCRdb holds only in-frame clones, not every one. The sample holds tens of thousands of clones, under 85% seen once. Viral peptide pools were used in the ViraFEST assay to expand antigen-specific CD4+ T cells, and sequencing came afterward. Researchers isolated CD4+ T cells once about eleven days of culture had elapsed. Nucleocapsid antibody tests were negative, and the vaccine recipients had no prior SARS-CoV-2 infection. These receptors' antigens are unknown. Here the sequenced sample was CD4+ T cells from PBMCs cultured with HCoV-NL63 spike peptides, taken before COVID-19 vaccination. The receptor source for this set is a human donor who received a COVID-19 vaccine.

J is TRBJ1-2 and V is TRBV6-5; the match to TRBD1 covers 11 bases. The germline CDR1 and CDR2 sequences are MNHEY and SVGAGI. After removal of 4 bases from V and 1 base from J, the junction contained 2 bases not matched to a gene. This CDR3 spans 15 amino acids. Written as DNA, the CDR3 is TGTGCCAGCAGTTTGGGACAGGGGGATAACTATGGCTACACCTTC. Translating it yields CASSLGQGDNYGYTF.

This rearrangement joins TRBV5-8 to TRBJ2-5, with a possible D match to TRBD1 (5 bases). Germline CDR1 SGHTS, CDR2 YDEGEE. The CDR3 runs 14 residues. Trimming stripped 2 bases from V and 3 bases from J, with 11 bases between. The CDR3 region has the DNA TGTGCCAGCAGCTTCAGGGATGGGAAAGAGACCCAGTACTTC. Its protein is CASSFRDGKETQYF. Full variable domain (outside the CDR3, taken from reference TRBV5-8 and TRBJ2-5): EAGVTQSPTHLIKTRGQQATLRCSPISGHTSVYWYQQALGLGLQFLLWYDEGEERNRGNFPPRFSGRQFPNYSSELNVNALELEDSALYLCASSFRDGKETQYFGPGTRLLVL.

V is TRBV5-1 and J is TRBJ2-1; possibly TRBD1 for D (5 bases). The CDR3 sequence is 15 residues long. The germline V gene encodes CDR1 SGHRS and CDR2 YFSETQ. V lost 0 bases and J lost 2, with 9 bases in between. This CDR3 is CASSLGTGTYNEQFF. The CDR3 DNA sequence: TGCGCCAGCAGCTTGGGAACAGGAACCTACAATGAGCAGTTCTTC.

This clone came up a few times. CDR3 in DNA: TGTGCCAGCGGAGAACAACCGCTCTATGGCTACACCTTC. Its translation: CASGEQPLYGYTF. The chain uses TRBV28 and TRBJ1-2, with D unresolved. Germline CDR1 is MDHEN and CDR2 is SYDVKM. The CDR3 covers 13 residues. V shed 8 bases and J shed 4 bases, with 14 bases lying between them.

In its sample, this clone was seen a few times. The V and J genes are TRBV3-1 (or the pseudogene TRBV3-2) and TRBJ2-2, with 9 bases matching TRBD1. The germline V gene encodes CDR1 LGHDT and CDR2 YNNKEL (reference sequence). This CDR3 contains 19 residues. V was clipped by 4 bases and J by 0 bases; unmatched bases: 12. CDR3 DNA sequence: TGTGCCAGCAGCCTAAAGCTCTCGGGACAGGGCTCGAACACCGGGGAGCTGTTTTTT. It codes for CASSLKLSGQGSNTGELFF.

The chain carries TRBV6-2 or TRBV6-3 and TRBJ1-2; tentative D call: TRBD1 (6 bases). The CDR3 length is 17 residues. Germline V gene data show CDR1 as MNHEY and CDR2 as SVGEGT. V was pared by 6 bases and J by 2 bases, with 22 bases between. The CDR3 nucleotides are TGTGCCAGCAGCTCCTCGACTAACAGGGATCCAAACTATGGCTACACCTTC. This sequence encodes CASSSSTNRDPNYGYTF.

This clone came up once. The chain has TRBV7-3 and TRBJ2-3; 14 bases agree with TRBD2. The V gene's germline CDR1 is SGHTA and CDR2 FQGTGA. Trimming at V came to 5 bases and at J to 6 bases, leaving 4 bases not matched to a gene. This CDR3 region has 15 residues. CDR3: CASSPTSGGVDTQYF. DNA of the CDR3: TGTGCCAGCAGCCCGACTAGCGGGGGGGTGGATACGCAGTATTTT.

V is TRBV5-1 and J is TRBJ2-1; D call uncertain. The CDR3 is 16 amino acids. V shed 3 bases and J shed 0 bases, with 13 bases lying between them. CDR1 is SGHRS and CDR2 is YFSETQ in the germline V gene. The CDR3 DNA is TGCGCCAGCAGCTCCCCTTCCGGTGACTCCTACAATGAGCAGTTCTTC. Protein product: CASSSPSGDSYNEQFF.

V usage is TRBV9 and J usage is TRBJ1-2, with 7 bases fitting TRBD1. V lost 4 bases, J lost 3 bases, and 6 bases stayed unmatched. Germline values: CDR1 SGDLS, CDR2 YYNGEE. The CDR3 extends over 14 amino acids. CDR3 amino acids: CASSPGQIDYGYTF. The DNA of the CDR3 is TGTGCCAGCAGCCCGGGACAGATAGACTATGGCTACACCTTC.

The gene calls are TRBV18 and TRBJ2-7; 7 nucleotides line up with TRBD2. The CDR3 length is 15 residues. Germline V CDR1 and CDR2: KGHSH, LQKENI. With 1 base clipped from V and 4 bases from J, the junction kept 7 bases outside the gene matches. Here the CDR3 DNA reads TGTGCCAGCTCACCACGAGCGGGACCCACTTACGAGCAGTACGTC. Residues: CASSPRAGPTYEQYV.

The rearrangement links TRBV6-5 to TRBJ2-5; 9 bases match TRBD1. V trimming: 8 bases; J trimming: 5 bases; junction bases outside the gene matches: 6. CDR1 and CDR2 (germline): MNHEY, SVGAGI. CDR3 length equals 13 residues. The DNA for the CDR3 is TGTGCCAGCGGCGGACAGGGGTCGGAGACCCAGTACTTC. It encodes CASGGQGSETQYF.

The chain links TRBV6-1 to TRBJ2-4; TRBD1 matches 7 bases. Germline V CDR1 and CDR2: MNHNS, SASEGT. This CDR3 comprises 18 residues. V dropped 2 bases and J dropped 6; count of bases not matched to a gene: 16. The CDR3 region has the DNA TGTGCCAGCAGTGAAAGCGAGTCGGCCAGGGGGTCGAGAAACATTCAGTACTTC. Its translation is CASSESESARGSRNIQYF.

The CDR3 spells CASRVMELFF. In DNA, the CDR3 is TGTGCCAGCAGGGTTATGGAGCTGTTTTTT. The chain uses TRBV2 and TRBJ2-2; no firm D call. Germline V gene data show CDR1 as SNHLY and CDR2 as FYNNEI. This CDR3 region has 10 residues. V gave up 6 bases and J gave up 10 bases, with 6 bases separating them. The whole variable domain, filled in from reference TRBV2 and TRBJ2-2, reads EPEVTQTPSHQVTQMGQEVILRCVPISNHLYFYWYRQILGQKVEFLVSFYNNEISEKSEIFDDQFSVERPDGSNFTLKIRSTKLEDSAMYFCASRVMELFFGEGSRLTVL.

The chain employs TRBV2 and TRBJ2-7; D ambiguous. The CDR3 totals 12 residues. V was pared by 6 bases and J by 2 bases, with 8 bases between. Germline CDR1 SNHLY, CDR2 FYNNEI. CDR3 protein: CASREFTYEQYV. CDR3 bases: TGTGCCAGCAGGGAATTCACCTACGAGCAGTACGTC.

This clone occurred a few times. The V call is TRBV11-2, the J call TRBJ2-1; TRBD2 aligns across 10 bases. The CDR3 runs to 16 residues. Germline CDR1 reads SGHAT; CDR2 reads FQNNGV. V gave up 5 bases and J gave up 4 bases; unmatched junction bases: 8. Here the CDR3 reads CASSPRLAGEYNEQFF. CDR3 DNA: TGTGCCAGCAGCCCGAGGCTAGCGGGGGAATACAATGAGCAGTTCTTC.

In this sample, this clone turned up once. J is TRBJ1-6 and V is TRBV7-3, with 12 nucleotides matching TRBD1. CDR1 and CDR2 (germline): SGHTA, FQGTGA. There are 15 residues in the CDR3. The V segment lost 4 bases and the J segment 10 bases; nucleotides outside the gene matches: 5. CDR3 in amino acids: CASSSDGTGGSPLHF. The CDR3, as DNA: TGTGCCAGCAGCTCCGACGGGACAGGGGGCTCACCCCTCCACTTT.

The V and J genes are TRBV18 and TRBJ2-2; D tentatively fits TRBD1 or TRBD2 (5 bases each). CDR3 length: 15 amino acids. The V and J ends lost 3 bases and 0 bases respectively, with 8 bases between them. The germline V gene encodes CDR1 KGHSH and CDR2 LQKENI. The CDR3 region has the DNA TGTGCCAGCTCACCTGGGACCGCGAACACCGGGGAGCTGTTTTTT. This translates into CASSPGTANTGELFF.

V and J are TRBV11-2 and TRBJ2-7; D might be TRBD2 (5 bases). The CDR3 is made up of 15 amino acids. V was trimmed by 0 bases and J by 0 bases, leaving 9 bases between them. Germline assignment: CDR1 SGHAT and CDR2 FQNNGV. Here the CDR3 DNA reads TGTGCCAGCAGCTTAGAGTCGGGGATCTCCTACGAGCAGTACGTC. This gives the protein CASSLESGISYEQYV.

The V and J genes are TRBV19 and TRBJ1-2, with D maybe TRBD1 (5 bases). CDR1 LNHDA and CDR2 SQIVND come from the germline V gene (reference sequence). The CDR3 is 11 residues long. V was trimmed by 8 bases and J by 4 bases, leaving 8 bases between them. CDR3 in amino acids: CASGTGYGYTF. The CDR3 DNA follows: TGTGCCAGTGGGACGGGCTATGGCTACACCTTC.

The chain joins TRBV4-1 to TRBJ2-5; D might be TRBD2 (6 bases). Germline assignment: CDR1 MGHRA and CDR2 YSYEKL. V lost 3 bases to trimming and J lost 4 bases, with 15 bases between them. The CDR3 sequence is 15 residues long. This CDR3 is CASSQEGGTSETQYF. For the CDR3, the DNA is TGCGCCAGCAGCCAGGAGGGTGGGACTTCAGAGACCCAGTACTTC.

This chain uses TRBV6-2 or TRBV6-3 with TRBJ2-3, with D hard to call. This CDR3 comprises 12 residues. Looked up from germline, CDR1 is MNHEY and CDR2 is SVGEGT. V shed 6 bases and J shed 6 bases, with 10 bases lying between them. The CDR3 region has the DNA TGTGCCAGCAGCCCTAGATTGGATACGCAGTATTTT. It encodes CASSPRLDTQYF.

This clone was seen once. The chain joins TRBV3-1 (or the pseudogene TRBV3-2) to TRBJ1-3, with D possibly TRBD1 on 5 matching bases. The CDR3 extends over 16 amino acids. V shed 0 bases and J shed 2 bases, with 11 bases lying between them. Germline lookup yields CDR1 LGHDT and CDR2 YNNKEL (reference sequence). The CDR3 loop reads CASSQDIRGPGNTIYF. The CDR3 DNA sequence: TGTGCCAGCAGCCAAGATATAAGGGGACCTGGAAACACCATATATTTT.

The chain links TRBV9 to TRBJ1-5; D is undetermined. Looked up from germline, CDR1 is SGDLS and CDR2 is YYNGEE. The V end lost 0 bases, the J end lost 0 bases, and 7 bases lay between the germline ends. The CDR3 consists of 15 residues. The CDR3 region is CASSVGVGSNQPQHF. In nucleotides, the CDR3 is TGTGCCAGCAGCGTAGGCGTAGGTAGCAATCAGCCCCAGCATTTT.

The rearrangement joins TRBV7-9 to TRBJ1-1; D remains unclear. CDR1 is SEHNR, CDR2 FQNEAQ, per germline (reference sequence). This CDR3 has 13 residues. V shed 6 bases and J shed 3 bases, with 11 bases lying between them. The CDR3 protein is CASSRLWDTEAFF. CDR3 sequence (DNA): TGTGCCAGCAGTAGACTCTGGGACACTGAAGCTTTCTTT.

The table lists this clone with a count of one. The chain combines TRBV5-1 with TRBJ1-6; unclear D gene. CDR1 and CDR2 from the germline V gene are SGHRS and YFSETQ. The CDR3 contains 13 residues. V lost 1 base and J lost 9, with 8 bases in between. CDR3 sequence reads: CASSLTWLSPLHF. The CDR3 region has the DNA TGCGCCAGCAGCTTGACGTGGCTTTCACCCCTCCACTTT.